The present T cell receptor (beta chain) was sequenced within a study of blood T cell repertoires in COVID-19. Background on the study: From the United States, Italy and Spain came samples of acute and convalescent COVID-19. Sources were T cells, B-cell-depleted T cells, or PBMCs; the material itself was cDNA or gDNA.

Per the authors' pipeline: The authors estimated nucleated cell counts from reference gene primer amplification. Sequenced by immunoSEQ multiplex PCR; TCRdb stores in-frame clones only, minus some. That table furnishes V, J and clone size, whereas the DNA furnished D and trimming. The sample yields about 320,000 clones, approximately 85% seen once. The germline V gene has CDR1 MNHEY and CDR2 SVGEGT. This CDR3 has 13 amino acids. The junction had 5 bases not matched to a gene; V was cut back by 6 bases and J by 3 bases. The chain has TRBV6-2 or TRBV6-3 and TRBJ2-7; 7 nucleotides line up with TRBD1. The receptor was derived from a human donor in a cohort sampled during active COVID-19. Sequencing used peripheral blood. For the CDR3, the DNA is TGTGCCAGCAGCATAAACAGGGGCTACGAGCAGTACTTC. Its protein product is CASSINRGYEQYF.